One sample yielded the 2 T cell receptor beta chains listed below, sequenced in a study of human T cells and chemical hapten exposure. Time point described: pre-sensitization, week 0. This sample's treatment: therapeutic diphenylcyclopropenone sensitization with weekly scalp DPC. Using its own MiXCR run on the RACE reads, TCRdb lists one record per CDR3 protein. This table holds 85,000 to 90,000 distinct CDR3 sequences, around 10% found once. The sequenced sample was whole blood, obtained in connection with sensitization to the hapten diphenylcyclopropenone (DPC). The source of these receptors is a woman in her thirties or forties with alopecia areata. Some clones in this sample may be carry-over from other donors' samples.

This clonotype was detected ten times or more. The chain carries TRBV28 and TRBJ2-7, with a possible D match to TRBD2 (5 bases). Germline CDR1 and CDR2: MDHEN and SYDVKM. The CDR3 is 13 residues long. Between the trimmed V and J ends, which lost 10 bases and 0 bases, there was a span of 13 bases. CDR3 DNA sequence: TGTGCCATCCTGGAAGGGAGCTCCTACGAGCAGTACTTC. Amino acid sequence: CAILEGSSYEQYF.

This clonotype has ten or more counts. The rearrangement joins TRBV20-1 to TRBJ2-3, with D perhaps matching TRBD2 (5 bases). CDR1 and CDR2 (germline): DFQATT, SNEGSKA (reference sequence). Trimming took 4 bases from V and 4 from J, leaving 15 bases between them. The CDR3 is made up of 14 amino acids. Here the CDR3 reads CSAIDPGRADTQYF. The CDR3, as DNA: TGCAGTGCTATCGACCCGGGGAGAGCAGATACGCAGTATTTT.